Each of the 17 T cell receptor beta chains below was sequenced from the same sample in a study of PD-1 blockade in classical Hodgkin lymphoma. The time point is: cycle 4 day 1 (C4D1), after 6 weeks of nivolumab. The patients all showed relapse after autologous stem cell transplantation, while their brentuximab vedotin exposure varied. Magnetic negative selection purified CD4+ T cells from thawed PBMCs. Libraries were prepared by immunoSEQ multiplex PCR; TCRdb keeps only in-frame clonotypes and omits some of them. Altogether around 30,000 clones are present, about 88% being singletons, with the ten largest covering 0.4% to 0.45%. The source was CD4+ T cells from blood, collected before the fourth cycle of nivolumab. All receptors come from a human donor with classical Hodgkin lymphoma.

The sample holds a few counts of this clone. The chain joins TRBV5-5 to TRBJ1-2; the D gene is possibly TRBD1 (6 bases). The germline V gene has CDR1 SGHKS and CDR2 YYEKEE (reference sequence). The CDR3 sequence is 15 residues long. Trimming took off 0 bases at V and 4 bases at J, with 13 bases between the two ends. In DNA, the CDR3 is TGTGCCAGCAGCTTGGACGAGGGGGTCGGCTATGGCTACACCTTC. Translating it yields CASSLDEGVGYGYTF. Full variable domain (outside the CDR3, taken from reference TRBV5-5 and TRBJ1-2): DAGVTQSPTHLIKTRGQQVTLRCSPISGHKSVSWYQQVLGQGPQFIFQYYEKEERGRGNFPDRFSARQFPNYSSELNVNALLLGDSALYLCASSLDEGVGYGYTFGSGTRLTVV.

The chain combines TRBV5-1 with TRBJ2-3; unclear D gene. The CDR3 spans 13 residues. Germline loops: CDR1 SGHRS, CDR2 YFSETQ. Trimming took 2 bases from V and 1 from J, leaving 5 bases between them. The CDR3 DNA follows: TGCGCCAGCAGCTTTCCAGGCACAGATACGCAGTATTTT. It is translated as CASSFPGTDTQYF.

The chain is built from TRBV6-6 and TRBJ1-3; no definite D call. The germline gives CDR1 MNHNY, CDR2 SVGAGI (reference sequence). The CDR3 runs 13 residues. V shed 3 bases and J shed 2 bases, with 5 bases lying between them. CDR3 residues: CASSYGTGNTIYF. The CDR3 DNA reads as TGTGCCAGCAGTTATGGTACTGGAAACACCATATATTTT.

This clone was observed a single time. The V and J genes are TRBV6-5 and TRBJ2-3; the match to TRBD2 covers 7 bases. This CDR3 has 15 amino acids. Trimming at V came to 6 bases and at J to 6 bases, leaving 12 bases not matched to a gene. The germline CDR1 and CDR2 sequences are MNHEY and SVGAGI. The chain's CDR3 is CASSTVAGAWDTQYF. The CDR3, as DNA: TGTGCCAGCAGCACTGTAGCGGGTGCGTGGGATACGCAGTATTTT.

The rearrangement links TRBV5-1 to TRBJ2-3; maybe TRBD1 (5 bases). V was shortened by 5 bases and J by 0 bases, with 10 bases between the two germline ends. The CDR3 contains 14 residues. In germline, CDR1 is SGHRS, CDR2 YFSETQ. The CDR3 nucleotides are TGCGCCAGCAGGTTCCCAGGGAGCACAGATACGCAGTATTTT. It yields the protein CASRFPGSTDTQYF.

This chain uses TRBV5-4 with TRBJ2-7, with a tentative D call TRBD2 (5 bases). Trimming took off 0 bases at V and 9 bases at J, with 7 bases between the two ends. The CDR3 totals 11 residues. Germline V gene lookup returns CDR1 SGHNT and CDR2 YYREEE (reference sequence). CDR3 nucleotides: TGTGCCAGCAGCTTGGAGGAGGCGCAGTACTTC. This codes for CASSLEEAQYF.

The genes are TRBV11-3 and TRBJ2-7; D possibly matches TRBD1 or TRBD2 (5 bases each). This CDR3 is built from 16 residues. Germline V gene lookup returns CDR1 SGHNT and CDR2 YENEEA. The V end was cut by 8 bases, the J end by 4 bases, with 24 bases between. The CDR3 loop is CASGGPPGRTEYEQYF. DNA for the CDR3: TGTGCCAGCGGGGGACCCCCCGGCAGGACGGAATACGAGCAGTACTTC.

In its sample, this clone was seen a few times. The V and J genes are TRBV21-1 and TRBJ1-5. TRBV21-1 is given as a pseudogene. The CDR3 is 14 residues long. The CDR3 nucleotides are TGTGCCAGCAGGAGGTGGCTCAGGAATCAGCCCCAGCATTTT. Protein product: CASRRWLRNQPQHF.

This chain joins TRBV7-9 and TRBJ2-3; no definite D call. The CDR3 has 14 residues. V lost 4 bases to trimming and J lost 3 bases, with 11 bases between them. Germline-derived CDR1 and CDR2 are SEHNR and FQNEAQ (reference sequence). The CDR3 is CASSYDLTTDTQYF. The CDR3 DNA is TGTGCCAGCAGCTATGATTTGACAACAGATACGCAGTATTTT.

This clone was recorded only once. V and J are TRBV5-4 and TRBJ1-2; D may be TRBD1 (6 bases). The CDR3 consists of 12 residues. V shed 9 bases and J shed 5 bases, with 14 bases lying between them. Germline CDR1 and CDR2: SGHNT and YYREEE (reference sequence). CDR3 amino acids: CATTGMEYGYTF. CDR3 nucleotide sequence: TGTGCCACCACAGGGATGGAATATGGCTACACCTTC.

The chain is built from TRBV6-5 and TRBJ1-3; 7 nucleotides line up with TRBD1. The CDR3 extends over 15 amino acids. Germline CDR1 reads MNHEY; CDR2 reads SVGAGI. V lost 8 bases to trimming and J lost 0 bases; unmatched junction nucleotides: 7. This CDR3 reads CASQGGRVSGNTIYF. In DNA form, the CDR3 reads TGTGCCAGCCAAGGGGGCCGCGTCTCTGGAAACACCATATATTTT.

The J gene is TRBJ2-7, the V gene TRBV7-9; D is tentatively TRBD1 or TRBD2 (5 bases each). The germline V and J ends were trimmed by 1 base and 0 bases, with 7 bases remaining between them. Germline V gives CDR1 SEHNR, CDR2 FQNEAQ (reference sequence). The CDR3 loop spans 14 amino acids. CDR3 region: CASSLDGTSYEQYF. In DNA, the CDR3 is TGTGCCAGCAGCTTAGACGGGACCTCCTACGAGCAGTACTTC. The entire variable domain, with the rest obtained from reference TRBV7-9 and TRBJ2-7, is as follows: DTGVSQNPRHKITKRGQNVTFRCDPISEHNRLYWYRQTLGQGPEFLTYFQNEAQLEKSRLLSDRFSAERPKGSFSTLEIQRTEQGDSAMYLCASSLDGTSYEQYFGPGTRLTVT.

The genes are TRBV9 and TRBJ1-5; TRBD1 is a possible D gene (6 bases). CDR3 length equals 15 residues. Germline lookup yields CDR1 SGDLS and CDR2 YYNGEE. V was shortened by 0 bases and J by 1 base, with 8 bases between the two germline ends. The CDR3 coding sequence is TGTGCCAGCAGCGTAGCAGGGGACAGCAATCAGCCCCAGCATTTT. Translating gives CASSVAGDSNQPQHF. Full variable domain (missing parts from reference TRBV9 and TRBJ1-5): DSGVTQTPKHLITATGQRVTLRCSPRSGDLSVYWYQQSLDQGLQFLIQYYNGEERAKGNILERFSAQQFPDLHSELNLSSLELGDSALYFCASSVAGDSNQPQHFGDGTRLSIL.

This chain's CDR3 is CASGFVDRGVNTEAFF. The CDR3 DNA reads as TGTGCTAGTGGTTTTGTGGACAGGGGGGTGAACACTGAAGCTTTCTTT. The gene calls are TRBV12-5 and TRBJ1-1; 10 bases map to TRBD1. The V and J ends lost 3 bases and 0 bases, in that order; junction bases with no gene match: 4. The CDR3 totals 16 residues. Germline V gives CDR1 LGHNT, CDR2 FRNRAP.

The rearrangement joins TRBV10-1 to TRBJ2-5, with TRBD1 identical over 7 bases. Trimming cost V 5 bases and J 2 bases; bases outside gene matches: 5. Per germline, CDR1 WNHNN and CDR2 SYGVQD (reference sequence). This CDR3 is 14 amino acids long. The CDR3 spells CASSTGTAQETQYF. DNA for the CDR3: TGCGCCAGCAGTACCGGGACAGCACAAGAGACCCAGTACTTC.

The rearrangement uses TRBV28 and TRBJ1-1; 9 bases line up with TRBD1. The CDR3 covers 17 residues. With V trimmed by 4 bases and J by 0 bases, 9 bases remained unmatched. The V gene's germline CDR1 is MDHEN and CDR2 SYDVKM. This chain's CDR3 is CASSSRDRVAVNTEAFF. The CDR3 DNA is TGTGCCAGCAGTTCCCGGGACAGGGTAGCCGTGAACACTGAAGCTTTCTTT.

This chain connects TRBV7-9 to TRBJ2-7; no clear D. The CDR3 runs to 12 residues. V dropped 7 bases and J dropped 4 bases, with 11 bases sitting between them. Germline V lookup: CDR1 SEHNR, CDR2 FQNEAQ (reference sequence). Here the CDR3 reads CASTPGGYEQYF. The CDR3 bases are TGTGCCAGCACGCCTGGTGGGTACGAGCAGTACTTC.